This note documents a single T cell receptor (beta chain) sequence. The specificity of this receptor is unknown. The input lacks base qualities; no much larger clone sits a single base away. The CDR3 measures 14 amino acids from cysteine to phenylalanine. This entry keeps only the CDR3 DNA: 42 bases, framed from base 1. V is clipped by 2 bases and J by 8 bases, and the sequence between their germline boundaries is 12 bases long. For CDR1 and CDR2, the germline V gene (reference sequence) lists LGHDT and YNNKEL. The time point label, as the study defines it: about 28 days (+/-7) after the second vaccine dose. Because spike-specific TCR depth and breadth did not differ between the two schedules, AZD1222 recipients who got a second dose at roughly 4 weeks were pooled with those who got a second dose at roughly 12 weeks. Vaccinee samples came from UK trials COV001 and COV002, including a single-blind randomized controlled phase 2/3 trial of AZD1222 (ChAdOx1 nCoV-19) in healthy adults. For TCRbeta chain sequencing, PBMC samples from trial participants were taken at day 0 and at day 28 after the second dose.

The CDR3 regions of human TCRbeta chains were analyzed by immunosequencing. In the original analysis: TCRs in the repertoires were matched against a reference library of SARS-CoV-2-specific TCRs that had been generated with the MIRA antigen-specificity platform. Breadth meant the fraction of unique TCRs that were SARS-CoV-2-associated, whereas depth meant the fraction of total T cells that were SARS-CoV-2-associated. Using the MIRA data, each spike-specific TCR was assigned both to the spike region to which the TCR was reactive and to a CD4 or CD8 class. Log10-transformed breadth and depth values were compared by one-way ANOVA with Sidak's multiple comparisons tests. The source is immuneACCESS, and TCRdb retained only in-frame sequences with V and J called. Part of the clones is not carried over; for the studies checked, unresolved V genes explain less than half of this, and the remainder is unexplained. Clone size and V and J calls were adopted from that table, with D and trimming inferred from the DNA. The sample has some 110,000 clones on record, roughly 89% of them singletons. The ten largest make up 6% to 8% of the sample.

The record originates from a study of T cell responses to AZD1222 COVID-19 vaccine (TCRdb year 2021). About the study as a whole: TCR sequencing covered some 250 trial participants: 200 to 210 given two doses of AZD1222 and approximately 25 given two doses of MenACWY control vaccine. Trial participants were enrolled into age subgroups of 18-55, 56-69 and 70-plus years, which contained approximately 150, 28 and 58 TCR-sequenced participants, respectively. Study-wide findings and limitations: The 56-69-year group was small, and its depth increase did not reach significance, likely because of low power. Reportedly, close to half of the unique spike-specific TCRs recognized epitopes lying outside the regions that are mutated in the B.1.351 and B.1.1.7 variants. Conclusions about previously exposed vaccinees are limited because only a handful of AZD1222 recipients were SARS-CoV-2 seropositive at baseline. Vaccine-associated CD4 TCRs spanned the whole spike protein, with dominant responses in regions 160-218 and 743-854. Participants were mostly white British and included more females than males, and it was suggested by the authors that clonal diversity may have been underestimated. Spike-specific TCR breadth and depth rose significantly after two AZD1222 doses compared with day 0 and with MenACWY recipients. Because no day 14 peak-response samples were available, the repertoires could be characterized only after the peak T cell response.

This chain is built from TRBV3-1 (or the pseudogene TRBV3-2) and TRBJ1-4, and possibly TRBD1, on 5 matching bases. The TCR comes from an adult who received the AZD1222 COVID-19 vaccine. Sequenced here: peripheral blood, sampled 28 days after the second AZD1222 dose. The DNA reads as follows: TGTGCCAGCAGCCAATTGGGCAGGGACGAAAAACTGTTTTTT. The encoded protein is CASSQLGRDEKLFF.